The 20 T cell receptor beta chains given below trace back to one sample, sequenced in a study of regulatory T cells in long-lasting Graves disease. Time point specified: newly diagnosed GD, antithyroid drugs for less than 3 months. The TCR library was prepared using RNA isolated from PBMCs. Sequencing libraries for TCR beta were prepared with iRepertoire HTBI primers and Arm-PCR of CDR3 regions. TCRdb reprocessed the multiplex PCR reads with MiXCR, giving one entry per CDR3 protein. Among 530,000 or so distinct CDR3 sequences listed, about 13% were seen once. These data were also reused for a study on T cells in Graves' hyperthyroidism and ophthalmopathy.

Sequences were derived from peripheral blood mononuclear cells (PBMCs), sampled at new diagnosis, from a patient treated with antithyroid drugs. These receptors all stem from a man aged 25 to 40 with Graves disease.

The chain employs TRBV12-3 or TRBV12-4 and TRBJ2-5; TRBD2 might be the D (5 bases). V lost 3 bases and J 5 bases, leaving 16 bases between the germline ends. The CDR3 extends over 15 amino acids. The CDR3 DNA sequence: TGTGCCAGCAGTTTCCCACGCGAAAGGGAGGAGACCCAGTACTTC. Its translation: CASSFPREREETQYF.

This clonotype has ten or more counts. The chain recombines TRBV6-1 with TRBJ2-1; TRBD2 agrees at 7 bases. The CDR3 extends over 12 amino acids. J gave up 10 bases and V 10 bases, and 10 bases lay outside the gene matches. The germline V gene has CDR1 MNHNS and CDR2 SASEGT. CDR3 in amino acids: CATAGEGLEQFF. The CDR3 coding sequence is TGTGCCACCGCGGGGGAGGGCCTGGAGCAGTTCTTC.

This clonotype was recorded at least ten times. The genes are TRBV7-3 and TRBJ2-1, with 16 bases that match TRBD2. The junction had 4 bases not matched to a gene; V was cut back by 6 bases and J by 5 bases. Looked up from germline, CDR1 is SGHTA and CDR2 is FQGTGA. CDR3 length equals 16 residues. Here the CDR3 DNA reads TGTGCCAGCAGGGGACTAGCGGGAGGGCCGGACAATGAGCAGTTCTTC. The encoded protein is CASRGLAGGPDNEQFF.

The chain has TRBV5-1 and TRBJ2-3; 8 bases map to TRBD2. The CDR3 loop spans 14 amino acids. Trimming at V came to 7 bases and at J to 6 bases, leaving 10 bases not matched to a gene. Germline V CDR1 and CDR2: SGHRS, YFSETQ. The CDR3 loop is CASLRTSGSDTQYF. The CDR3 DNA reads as TGCGCCAGCTTAAGAACTAGCGGTTCGGATACGCAGTATTTT.

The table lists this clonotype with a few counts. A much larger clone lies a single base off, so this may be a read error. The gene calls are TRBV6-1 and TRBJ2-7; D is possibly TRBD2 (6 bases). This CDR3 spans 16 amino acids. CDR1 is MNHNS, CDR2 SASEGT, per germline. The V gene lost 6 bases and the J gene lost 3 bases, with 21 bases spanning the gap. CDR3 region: CASRPGLTSLSYEQYF. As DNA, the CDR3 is TGTGCCAGCAGACCCGGGCTGACTAGTTTAAGCTACGAGCAGTACTTC.

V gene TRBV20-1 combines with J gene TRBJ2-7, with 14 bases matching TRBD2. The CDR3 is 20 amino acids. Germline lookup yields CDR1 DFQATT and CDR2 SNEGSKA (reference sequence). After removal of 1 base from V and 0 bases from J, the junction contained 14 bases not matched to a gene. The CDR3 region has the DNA TGCAGTGCTAGAGTGCCTTTGGGACTAGCGGGAGTTACCCCCTCCTACGAGCAGTACTTC. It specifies CSARVPLGLAGVTPSYEQYF.

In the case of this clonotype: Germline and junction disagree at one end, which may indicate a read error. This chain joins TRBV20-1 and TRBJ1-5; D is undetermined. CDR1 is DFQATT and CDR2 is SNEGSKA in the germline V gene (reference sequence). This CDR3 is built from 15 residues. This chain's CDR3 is CSAAETLAVDQPRHF. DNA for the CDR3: TGCAGTGCTGCCGAGACCCTGGCGGTTGATCAGCCCCGGCATTTT.

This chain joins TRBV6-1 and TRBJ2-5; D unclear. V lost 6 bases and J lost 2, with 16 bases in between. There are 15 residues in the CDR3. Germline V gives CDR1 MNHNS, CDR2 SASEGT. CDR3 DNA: TGTGCCAGCAGGCGTCGCTTCAGTACTCAAGAGACCCAGTACTTC. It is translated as CASRRRFSTQETQYF.

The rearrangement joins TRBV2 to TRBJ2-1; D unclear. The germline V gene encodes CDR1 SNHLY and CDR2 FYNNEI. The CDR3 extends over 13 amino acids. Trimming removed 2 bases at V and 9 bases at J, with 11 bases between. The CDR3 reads CASSELGVGEQFF. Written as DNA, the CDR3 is TGTGCCAGCAGTGAATTGGGTGTCGGTGAGCAGTTCTTC.

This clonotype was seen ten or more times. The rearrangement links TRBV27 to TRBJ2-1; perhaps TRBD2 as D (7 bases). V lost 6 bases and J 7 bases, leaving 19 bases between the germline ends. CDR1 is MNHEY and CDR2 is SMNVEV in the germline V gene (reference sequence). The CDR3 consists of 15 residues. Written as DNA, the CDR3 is TGTGCCAGCAGCTTAGGGTTAGGGGGGGGAAATGAGCAGTTCTTC. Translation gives CASSLGLGGGNEQFF.

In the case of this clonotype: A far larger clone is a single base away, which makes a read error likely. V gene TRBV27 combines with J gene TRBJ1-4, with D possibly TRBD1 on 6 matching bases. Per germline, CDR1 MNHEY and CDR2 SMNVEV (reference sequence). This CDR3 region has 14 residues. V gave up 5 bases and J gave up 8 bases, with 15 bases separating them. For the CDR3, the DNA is TGTGCCAGCAGTGAAGGGGGGGCCGAAGAAAAACTGTTTTTT. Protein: CASSEGGAEEKLFF.

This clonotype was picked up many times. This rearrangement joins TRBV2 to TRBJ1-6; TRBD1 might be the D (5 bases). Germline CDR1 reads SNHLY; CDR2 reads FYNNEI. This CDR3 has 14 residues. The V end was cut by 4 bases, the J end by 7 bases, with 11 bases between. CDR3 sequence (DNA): TGTGCCAGCAGTGCCCGGGGCGAGAATTCACCCCTCCACTTT. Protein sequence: CASSARGENSPLHF.

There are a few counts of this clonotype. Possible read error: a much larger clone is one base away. For the CDR3, the DNA is TGTGCCAGCAGTGACGGGACTAGCGGGATCTACGAGCAGTACTTC. It yields the protein CASSDGTSGIYEQYF. The chain employs TRBV6-1 and TRBJ2-7; 13 positions match TRBD2. Germline V gene sequence: CDR1 MNHNS, CDR2 SASEGT. The J segment lost 3 bases and the V segment lost 3 bases, leaving 2 bases of the junction unmatched. CDR3 size: 15 residues.

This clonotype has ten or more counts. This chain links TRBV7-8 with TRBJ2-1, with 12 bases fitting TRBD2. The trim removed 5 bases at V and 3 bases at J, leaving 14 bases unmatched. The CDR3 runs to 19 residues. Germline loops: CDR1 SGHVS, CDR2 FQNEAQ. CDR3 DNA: TGTGCCAGCAGCAGACTAGCGGGAGACCTTAGGGTAGTCTACAATGAGCAGTTCTTC. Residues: CASSRLAGDLRVVYNEQFF.

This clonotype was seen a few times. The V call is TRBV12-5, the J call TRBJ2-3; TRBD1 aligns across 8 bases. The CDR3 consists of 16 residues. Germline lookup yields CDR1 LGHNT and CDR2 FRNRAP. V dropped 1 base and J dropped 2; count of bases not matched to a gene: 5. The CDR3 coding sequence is TGTGCTAGTGGTTTGGGGGACAGGAGAAACACAGATACGCAGTATTTT. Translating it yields CASGLGDRRNTDTQYF.

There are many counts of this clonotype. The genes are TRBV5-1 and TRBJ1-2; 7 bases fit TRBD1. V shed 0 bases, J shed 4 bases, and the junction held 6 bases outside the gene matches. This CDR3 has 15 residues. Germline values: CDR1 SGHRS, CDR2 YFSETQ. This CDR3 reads CASSLEGGQPYGYTF. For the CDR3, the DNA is TGCGCCAGCAGCTTGGAGGGGGGACAGCCCTATGGCTACACCTTC.

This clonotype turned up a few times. This chain's CDR3 is CASSFGTGGVTQYF. The DNA of the CDR3 is TGTGCCAGCAGCTTCGGGACAGGAGGTGTGACCCAGTACTTC. V gene TRBV7-9 combines with J gene TRBJ2-5, with TRBD1 matching over 8 bases. Germline assignment: CDR1 SEHNR and CDR2 FQNEAQ (reference sequence). After removal of 3 bases from V and 7 bases from J, the junction contained 7 bases not matched to a gene. The CDR3 sequence is 14 residues long.

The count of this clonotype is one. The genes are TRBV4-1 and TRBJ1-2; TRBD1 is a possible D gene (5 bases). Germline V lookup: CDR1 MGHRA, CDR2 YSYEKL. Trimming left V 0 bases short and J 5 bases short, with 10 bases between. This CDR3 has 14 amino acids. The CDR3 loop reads CASSQDRREYGYTF. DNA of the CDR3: TGCGCCAGCAGCCAAGATCGCAGGGAATATGGCTACACCTTC.

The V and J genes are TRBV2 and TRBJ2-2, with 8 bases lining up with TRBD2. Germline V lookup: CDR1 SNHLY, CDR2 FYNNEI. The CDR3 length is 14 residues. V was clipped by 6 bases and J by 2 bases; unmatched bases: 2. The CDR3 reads CASRTSENTGELFF. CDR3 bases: TGTGCCAGCAGGACTAGCGAAAACACCGGGGAGCTGTTTTTT.

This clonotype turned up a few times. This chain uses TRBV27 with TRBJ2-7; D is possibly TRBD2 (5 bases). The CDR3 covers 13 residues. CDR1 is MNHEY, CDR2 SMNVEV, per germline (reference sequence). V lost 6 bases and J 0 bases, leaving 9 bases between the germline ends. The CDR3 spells CASRTINSYEQYF. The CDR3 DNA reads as TGTGCCAGCAGGACTATAAACTCCTACGAGCAGTACTTC.